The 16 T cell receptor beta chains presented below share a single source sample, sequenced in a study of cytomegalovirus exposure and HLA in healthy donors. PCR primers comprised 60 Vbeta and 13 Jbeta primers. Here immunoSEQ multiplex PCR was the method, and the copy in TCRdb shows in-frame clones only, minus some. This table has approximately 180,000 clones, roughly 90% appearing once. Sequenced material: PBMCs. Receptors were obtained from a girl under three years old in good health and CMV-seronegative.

The DNA for the CDR3 is TGTGCCAGCAGCGTAGCGGGTAGCACAGATACGCAGTATTTT. This sequence encodes CASSVAGSTDTQYF. The chain couples TRBV9 to TRBJ2-3; D gene unclear. This CDR3 is 14 amino acids long. The germline V gene encodes CDR1 SGDLS and CDR2 YYNGEE. Trimming cost V 0 bases and J 0 bases, with 5 bases left between them.

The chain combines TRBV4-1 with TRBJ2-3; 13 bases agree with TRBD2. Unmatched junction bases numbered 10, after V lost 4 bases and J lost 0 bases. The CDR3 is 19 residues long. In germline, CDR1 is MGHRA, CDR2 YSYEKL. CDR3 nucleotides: TGCGCCAGCAGCCGGAAAGGGACTAGCGGGGAGACTAGCACAGATACGCAGTATTTT. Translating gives CASSRKGTSGETSTDTQYF.

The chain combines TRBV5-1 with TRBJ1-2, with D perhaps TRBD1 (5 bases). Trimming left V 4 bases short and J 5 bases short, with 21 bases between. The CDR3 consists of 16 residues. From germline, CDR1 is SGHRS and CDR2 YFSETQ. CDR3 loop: CASSQNLPIDSYGYTF. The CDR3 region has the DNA TGCGCCAGCAGCCAAAACCTACCGATAGACAGTTATGGCTACACCTTC.

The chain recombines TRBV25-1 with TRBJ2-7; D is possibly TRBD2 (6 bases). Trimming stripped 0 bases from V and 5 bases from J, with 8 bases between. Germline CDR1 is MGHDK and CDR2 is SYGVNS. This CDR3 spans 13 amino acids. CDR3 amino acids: CASSEYGGNEQYF. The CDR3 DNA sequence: TGTGCCAGCAGTGAATATGGGGGGAACGAGCAGTACTTC.

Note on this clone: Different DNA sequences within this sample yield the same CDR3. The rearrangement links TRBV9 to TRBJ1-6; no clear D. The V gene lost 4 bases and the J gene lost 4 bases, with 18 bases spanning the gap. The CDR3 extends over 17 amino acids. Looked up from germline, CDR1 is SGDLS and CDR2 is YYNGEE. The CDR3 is CASSPEGRSSYNSPLHF. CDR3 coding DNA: TGTGCCAGCAGCCCTGAAGGAAGGAGCTCTTATAATTCACCCCTCCACTTT.

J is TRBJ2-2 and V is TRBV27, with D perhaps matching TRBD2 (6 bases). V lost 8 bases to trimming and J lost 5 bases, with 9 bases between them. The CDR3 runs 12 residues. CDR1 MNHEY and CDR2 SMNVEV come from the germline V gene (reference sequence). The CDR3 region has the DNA TGTGCCAGCCCGGGAGCAACCGGGGAGCTGTTTTTT. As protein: CASPGATGELFF.

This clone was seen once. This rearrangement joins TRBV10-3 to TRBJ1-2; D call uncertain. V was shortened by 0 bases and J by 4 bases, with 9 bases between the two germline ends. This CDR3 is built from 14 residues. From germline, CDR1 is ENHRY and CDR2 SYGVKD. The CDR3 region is CAISESVEGYGYTF. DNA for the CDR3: TGTGCCATCAGTGAGTCGGTGGAGGGCTATGGCTACACCTTC.

The CDR3 sequence is CASSQPGGQPQHF. The CDR3 nucleotides read TGCGCCAGCAGTCAGCCGGGTGGTCAGCCCCAGCATTTT. This chain connects TRBV23-1 to TRBJ1-5; D gene uncertain. TRBV23-1 is placed among ORFs of uncertain function. The V gene lost 3 bases and the J gene lost 6 bases, with 9 bases spanning the gap. CDR3 length equals 13 residues.

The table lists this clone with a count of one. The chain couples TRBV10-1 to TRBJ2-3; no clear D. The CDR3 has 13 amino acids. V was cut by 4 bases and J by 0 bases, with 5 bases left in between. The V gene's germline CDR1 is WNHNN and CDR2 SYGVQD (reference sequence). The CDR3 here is CASSAESTDTQYF. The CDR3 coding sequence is TGCGCCAGCAGTGCTGAGAGCACAGATACGCAGTATTTT.

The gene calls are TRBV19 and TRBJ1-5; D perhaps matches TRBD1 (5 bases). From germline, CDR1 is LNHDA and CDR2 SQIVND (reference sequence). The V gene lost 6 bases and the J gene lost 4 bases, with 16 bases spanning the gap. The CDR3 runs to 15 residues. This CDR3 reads CASSHDSRKNQPQHF. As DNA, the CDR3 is TGTGCCAGTAGCCATGACAGTCGAAAGAATCAGCCCCAGCATTTT.

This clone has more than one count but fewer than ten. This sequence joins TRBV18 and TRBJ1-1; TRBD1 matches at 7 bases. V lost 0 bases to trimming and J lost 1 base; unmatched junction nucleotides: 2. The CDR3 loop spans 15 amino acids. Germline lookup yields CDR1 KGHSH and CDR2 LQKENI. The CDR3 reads CASSPPGQPNTEAFF. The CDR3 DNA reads TGTGCCAGCTCACCACCGGGACAGCCGAACACTGAAGCTTTCTTT. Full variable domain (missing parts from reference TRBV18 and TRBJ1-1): NAGVMQNPRHLVRRRGQEARLRCSPMKGHSHVYWYRQLPEEGLKFMVYLQKENIIDESGMPKERFSAEFPKEGPSILRIQQVVRGDSAAYFCASSPPGQPNTEAFFGQGTRLTVV.

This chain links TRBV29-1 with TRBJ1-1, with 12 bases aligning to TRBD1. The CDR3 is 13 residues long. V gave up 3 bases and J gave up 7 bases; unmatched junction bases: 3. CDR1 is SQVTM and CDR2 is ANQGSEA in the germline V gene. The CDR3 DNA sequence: TGCAGCGTTGACCGGGACAGGGGGCGTGAAGCTTTCTTT. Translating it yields CSVDRDRGREAFF.

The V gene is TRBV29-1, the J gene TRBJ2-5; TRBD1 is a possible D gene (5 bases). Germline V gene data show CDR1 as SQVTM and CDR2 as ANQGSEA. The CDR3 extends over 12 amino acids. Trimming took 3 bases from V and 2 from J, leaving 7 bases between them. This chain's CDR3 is CSVDAGQETQYF. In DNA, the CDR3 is TGCAGCGTTGATGCAGGGCAAGAGACCCAGTACTTC.

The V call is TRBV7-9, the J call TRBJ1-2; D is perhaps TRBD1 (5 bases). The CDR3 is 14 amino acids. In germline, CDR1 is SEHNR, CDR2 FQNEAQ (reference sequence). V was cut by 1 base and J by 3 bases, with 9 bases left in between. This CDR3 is CASSLVSRDYGYTF. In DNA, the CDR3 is TGTGCCAGCAGCTTAGTCTCCAGGGACTATGGCTACACCTTC.

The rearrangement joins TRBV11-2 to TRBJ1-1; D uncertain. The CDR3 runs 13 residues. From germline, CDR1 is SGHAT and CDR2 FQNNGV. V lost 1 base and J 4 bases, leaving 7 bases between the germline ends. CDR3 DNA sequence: TGTGCCAGCAGCTTAGGGTCCGGCACTGAAGCTTTCTTT. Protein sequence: CASSLGSGTEAFF.

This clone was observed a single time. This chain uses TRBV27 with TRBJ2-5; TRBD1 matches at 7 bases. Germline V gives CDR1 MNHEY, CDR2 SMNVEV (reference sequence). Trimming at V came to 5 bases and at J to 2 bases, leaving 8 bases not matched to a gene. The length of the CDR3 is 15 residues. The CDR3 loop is CASSAGTDLQETQYF. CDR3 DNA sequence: TGTGCCAGCAGTGCCGGGACAGACCTACAAGAGACCCAGTACTTC.